Listed here are 13 T cell receptor beta chains from one sample, sequenced in a study of cytomegalovirus exposure and HLA in healthy donors. Produced via immunoSEQ multiplex PCR; TCRdb's table is partial and in-frame only. The sample gives tens of thousands of clones, over 80% of which show up once; around 3.2% is in the top ten. The material sequenced was PBMCs. All receptors come from a man aged 18 to 35 in good health and CMV-seronegative.

The genes are TRBV6-1 and TRBJ2-7; 7 nucleotides agree with TRBD1. The CDR3 sequence is 16 residues long. Trimming removed 2 bases from V and 3 bases from J; junction bases left unmatched: 10. From germline, CDR1 is MNHNS and CDR2 SASEGT. CDR3 protein: CASSERGPYTSYEQYF. The CDR3 region has the DNA TGTGCCAGCAGTGAAAGGGGGCCATATACGAGCTACGAGCAGTACTTC.

J is TRBJ2-7 and V is TRBV5-1, with 7 bases identical to TRBD2. Germline CDR1 and CDR2: SGHRS and YFSETQ. J was trimmed by 3 bases and V by 5 bases; bases with no gene match: 2. There are 12 residues in the CDR3. Written as DNA, the CDR3 is TGCGCCAGCAGGGGGGGGAACTACGAGCAGTACTTC. Its translation is CASRGGNYEQYF.

The V call is TRBV28, the J call TRBJ1-5; D gene ambiguous. The CDR3 covers 17 residues. CDR1 MDHEN and CDR2 SYDVKM come from the germline V gene. V lost 3 bases and J lost 0, with 15 bases in between. The CDR3 DNA follows: TGTGCCAGCAGTTTGGGTGGAACGGGATATAGCAATCAGCCCCAGCATTTT. The encoded protein is CASSLGGTGYSNQPQHF.

The chain combines TRBV9 with TRBJ1-2; tentatively, D is TRBD1 (6 bases). Germline CDR1 and CDR2: SGDLS and YYNGEE. V shed 0 bases and J shed 8 bases, with 11 bases lying between them. There are 13 residues in the CDR3. The CDR3 nucleotides read TGTGCCAGCAGCGTAGCACAGGGAAGAGGCTACACCTTC. Amino acid sequence: CASSVAQGRGYTF.

The chain uses TRBV18 and TRBJ2-3, with 9 bases lining up with TRBD2. With 0 bases clipped from V and 2 bases from J, the junction kept 6 bases outside the gene matches. The CDR3 extends over 17 amino acids. Looked up from germline, CDR1 is KGHSH and CDR2 is LQKENI. The CDR3 reads CASSPPGSGGITDTQYF. In DNA, the CDR3 is TGTGCCAGCTCACCACCGGGCAGCGGGGGGATCACAGATACGCAGTATTTT. The full variable domain, with the rest looked up from reference TRBV18 and TRBJ2-3, is NAGVMQNPRHLVRRRGQEARLRCSPMKGHSHVYWYRQLPEEGLKFMVYLQKENIIDESGMPKERFSAEFPKEGPSILRIQQVVRGDSAAYFCASSPPGSGGITDTQYFGPGTRLTVL.

In its sample, this clone was seen once. This rearrangement joins TRBV6-1 to TRBJ1-1, with no clear D. The CDR3 is 13 residues long. Per the germline V gene, CDR1 is MNHNS and CDR2 is SASEGT. V was trimmed by 6 bases and J by 5 bases, leaving 13 bases between them. For the CDR3, the DNA is TGTGCCAGCAGGCAACTCAGGAGGACTGAAGCTTTCTTT. This encodes CASRQLRRTEAFF.

The chain uses TRBV6-6 and TRBJ1-1; D remains ambiguous. This CDR3 comprises 15 residues. Germline loops: CDR1 MNHNY, CDR2 SVGAGI (reference sequence). V was cut by 2 bases and J by 1 base, with 11 bases left in between. CDR3 DNA: TGTGCCAGCAGTTACCGTTTTGAAGCGAACACTGAAGCTTTCTTT. Residues: CASSYRFEANTEAFF.

This chain joins TRBV30 and TRBJ1-1; 7 nucleotides match TRBD1. Per germline, CDR1 GTSNPN and CDR2 SVGIG (reference sequence). V gave up 8 bases and J gave up 1 base; unmatched junction bases: 4. The CDR3 length is 12 residues. CDR3 sequence reads: CAGGQQNTEAFF. DNA for the CDR3: TGTGCCGGGGGACAGCAGAACACTGAAGCTTTCTTT.

The rearrangement joins TRBV7-6 to TRBJ2-2; a weak D match, TRBD1 (6 bases). Germline values: CDR1 SGHVS, CDR2 FNYEAQ. CDR3 length equals 13 residues. The V end was cut by 5 bases, the J end by 5 bases, with 9 bases between. The CDR3 sequence: CASSRQVTGELFF. DNA of the CDR3: TGTGCCAGCAGCAGACAGGTTACCGGGGAGCTGTTTTTT. Full variable domain (outside the CDR3, taken from reference TRBV7-6 and TRBJ2-2): GAGVSQSPRYKVTKRGQDVALRCDPISGHVSLYWYRQALGQGPEFLTYFNYEAQQDKSGLPNDRFSAERPEGSISTLTIQRTEQRDSAMYRCASSRQVTGELFFGEGSRLTVL.

The chain links TRBV12-5 to TRBJ2-2, with 7 positions matching TRBD1. Per germline, CDR1 LGHNT and CDR2 FRNRAP. The V gene end was trimmed by 5 bases and the J gene end by 2 bases; junction bases not matched to a gene: 5. The CDR3 sequence is 15 residues long. The CDR3 spells CASGPGQPNTGELFF. The CDR3 bases are TGTGCTAGTGGTCCGGGACAGCCTAACACCGGGGAGCTGTTTTTT.

The chain employs TRBV7-2 and TRBJ2-7; 12 bases align to TRBD1. Germline CDR1 and CDR2: SGHTA and FQGNSA. The CDR3 consists of 15 residues. V dropped 5 bases and J dropped 4; count of bases not matched to a gene: 6. The CDR3 region is CASSPGTGGIYEQYF. The CDR3 coding sequence is TGTGCCAGCAGCCCCGGGACAGGGGGCATTTACGAGCAGTACTTC.

This chain links TRBV6-4 with TRBJ1-4; no clear D gene. Germline CDR1 and CDR2: MRHNA and SNTAGT. V lost 0 bases to trimming and J lost 10 bases, with 15 bases between them. The CDR3 length is 15 residues. The CDR3 DNA sequence: TGTGCCAGCAGTGACTCCGGGATAGACACCGGAAAACTGTTTTTT. Its translation is CASSDSGIDTGKLFF.

CDR3 protein: CASSQGPEWQDEQFF. DNA of the CDR3: TGCGCCAGCAGCCAAGGGCCAGAGTGGCAGGATGAGCAGTTCTTC. This chain links TRBV4-1 with TRBJ2-1, with D unclear. V shed 1 base and J shed 8 bases, with 15 bases lying between them. Germline loops: CDR1 MGHRA, CDR2 YSYEKL. This CDR3 contains 15 residues.